These 21 T cell receptor beta chains were sequenced from one sample in a study of T cells in Graves' hyperthyroidism and ophthalmopathy. Amplified TCR beta CDR3 regions came from RNA transcripts. The HTBI set primed first-round TCR CDR3 RT-PCR. TCRdb re-called the multiplex PCR reads through MiXCR, storing one row per CDR3 protein. This sample carries about 840,000 distinct CDR3 sequences, 35% to 40% of them seen once, and the ten largest clones take approximately 10%. The source material was blood. These receptors came from a man aged 18 to 30 with Graves' hyperthyroidism.

V usage is TRBV29-1 and J usage is TRBJ2-2; D may be TRBD1 or TRBD2 (7 bases each). The length of the CDR3 is 14 residues. Germline V gene sequence: CDR1 SQVTM, CDR2 ANQGSEA. Deletions cut 7 bases from V and 2 bases from J, with 14 bases between. The CDR3 protein is CSGQGGGNTGELFF. DNA of the CDR3: TGCAGCGGTCAGGGGGGGGGAAACACCGGGGAGCTGTTTTTT.

This chain connects TRBV7-9 to TRBJ2-7, with a tentative D call TRBD2 (6 bases). V dropped 8 bases and J dropped 7 bases, with 15 bases sitting between them. Germline V gene lookup returns CDR1 SEHNR and CDR2 FQNEAQ (reference sequence). This CDR3 has 12 residues. The CDR3 here is CASLAPAGEQYF. The CDR3 nucleotides are TGTGCCAGCTTAGCCCCCGCGGGAGAGCAGTACTTC.

Comments on this clonotype: At one end, the junction sequence differs from germline, possibly due to a read error. This chain uses TRBV15 with TRBJ2-7; 8 nucleotides match TRBD2. This CDR3 is built from 17 residues. The germline gives CDR1 LNHNV, CDR2 YYDKDF (reference sequence). The CDR3 is CASSQSETSATAYEQYF. The CDR3 nucleotides are TGTGCCAGCAGCCAATCCGAGACTAGCGCTACCGCCTACGAGCAGTACTTC.

This clonotype was detected only a few times. The V gene is TRBV11-2, the J gene TRBJ2-7, with a tentative D call TRBD2 (5 bases). The V end was cut by 3 bases, the J end by 5 bases, with 8 bases between. Germline values: CDR1 SGHAT, CDR2 FQNNGV. This CDR3 has 12 residues. The CDR3 region has the DNA TGTGCCAGCAGCTTCCGGGGTAACGAGCAGTACTTC. Protein: CASSFRGNEQYF.

This clonotype showed up many times. The DNA of the CDR3 is TGCAGCGTTGGGTTCACGATCTACGAGCAGTACTTC. Protein: CSVGFTIYEQYF. The chain carries TRBV29-1 and TRBJ2-7; no reliable D call. This CDR3 has 12 residues. V lost 4 bases and J lost 3, with 10 bases in between. Germline V lookup: CDR1 SQVTM, CDR2 ANQGSEA.

This clonotype was seen many times. J is TRBJ1-6 and V is TRBV6-6; weak D call: TRBD1 (5 bases). The V end lost 2 bases, the J end lost 10 bases, and 15 bases lay between the germline ends. Germline CDR1 and CDR2: MNHNY and SVGAGI (reference sequence). The CDR3 runs 15 residues. The CDR3 reads CASSYGAGAGSPLHF. In nucleotides, the CDR3 is TGTGCCAGCAGTTACGGGGCAGGAGCAGGGTCACCCCTCCACTTT.

This chain joins TRBV29-1 and TRBJ1-4; 12 bases fit TRBD1. The germline CDR1 and CDR2 sequences are SQVTM and ANQGSEA. This CDR3 is built from 13 residues. V shed 6 bases and J 7 bases; nucleotides not matched to a gene: 3. DNA of the CDR3: TGCAGCGTGGGGACAGGGGGCAGTGAAAAACTGTTTTTT. Its translation: CSVGTGGSEKLFF.

As to this clonotype: Since a much larger clone is just one base distant, this may be a read error. The V and J genes are TRBV12-3 or TRBV12-4 and TRBJ1-4; possibly TRBD1 for D (6 bases). The CDR3 totals 15 residues. The DNA of the CDR3 is TGTGCCAGCAGTCTTGACAGGATTTCTAATGAAAAACTGTCTTTT. This sequence encodes CASSLDRISNEKLSF.

This clonotype was found many times. The chain's CDR3 is CASSLRAGFPGNTIYF. DNA for the CDR3: TGTGCCAGCAGCTTGCGGGCAGGGTTCCCTGGAAACACCATATATTTT. V gene TRBV7-9 combines with J gene TRBJ1-3, with D perhaps TRBD1 (5 bases). Germline CDR1 is SEHNR and CDR2 is FQNEAQ (reference sequence). The V end lost 3 bases, the J end lost 2 bases, and 14 bases lay between the germline ends. CDR3 length equals 16 residues.

The chain carries TRBV9 and TRBJ1-3, with D tentatively TRBD1 (6 bases). CDR1 is SGDLS, CDR2 YYNGEE, per germline. The CDR3 extends over 16 amino acids. V lost 0 bases to trimming and J lost 3 bases, with 13 bases between them. The CDR3 region is CASSVEGGFVGNTIYF. The CDR3 nucleotides are TGTGCCAGCAGCGTAGAGGGGGGGTTTGTTGGAAACACCATATATTTT. Using reference TRBV9 and TRBJ1-3 for the parts outside the CDR3, the full variable domain is DSGVTQTPKHLITATGQRVTLRCSPRSGDLSVYWYQQSLDQGLQFLIQYYNGEERAKGNILERFSAQQFPDLHSELNLSSLELGDSALYFCASSVEGGFVGNTIYFGEGSWLTVV.

This clonotype was recorded a few times. J is TRBJ2-7 and V is TRBV4-3; 7 nucleotides agree with TRBD2. The V gene end was trimmed by 0 bases and the J gene end by 5 bases; junction bases not matched to a gene: 7. The length of the CDR3 is 15 residues. Germline CDR1 LGHNA, CDR2 YSLEER. The CDR3 is CASSQDWGGRNEQYF. DNA for the CDR3: TGCGCCAGCAGCCAAGATTGGGGGGGAAGGAACGAGCAGTACTTC.

The chain joins TRBV4-1 to TRBJ1-1, with a possible D match to TRBD1 (5 bases). This CDR3 has 15 amino acids. Trimming removed 3 bases from V and 3 bases from J, with 14 bases in between. Germline lookup yields CDR1 MGHRA and CDR2 YSYEKL. The CDR3 DNA reads TGCGCCAGCAGCCAGCCACCCCAGGGTGACACTGAAGCTTTCTTT. Translated, it gives CASSQPPQGDTEAFF.

V gene TRBV11-1 combines with J gene TRBJ1-1; 9 positions match TRBD1. The length of the CDR3 is 15 residues. Per germline, CDR1 SGHAT and CDR2 FQDESV (reference sequence). V was clipped by 4 bases and J by 8 bases; unmatched bases: 11. The CDR3 nucleotides are TGTGCCAGCAGCTCCATTAGACAGGGGGTAGGGGAAGCTTTCTTT. Protein sequence: CASSSIRQGVGEAFF.

This clonotype was seen only a few times. The chain is built from TRBV5-1 and TRBJ2-5; 7 bases line up with TRBD2. This CDR3 is 15 amino acids long. The V gene end was trimmed by 1 base and the J gene end by 1 base; junction bases not matched to a gene: 4. In germline, CDR1 is SGHRS, CDR2 YFSETQ. CDR3 nucleotide sequence: TGCGCCAGCAGCTTGCGAGCGGGGATCCAAGAGACCCAGTACTTC. Translated, it gives CASSLRAGIQETQYF. Full variable domain (remainder filled in from reference TRBV5-1 and TRBJ2-5): KAGVTQTPRYLIKTRGQQVTLSCSPISGHRSVSWYQQTPGQGLQFLFEYFSETQRNKGNFPGRFSGRQFSNSRSEMNVSTLELGDSALYLCASSLRAGIQETQYFGPGTRLLVL.

The V gene is TRBV9, the J gene TRBJ2-5, with 10 bases identical to TRBD2. Germline V lookup: CDR1 SGDLS, CDR2 YYNGEE. V shed 0 bases, J shed 5 bases, and the junction held 7 bases outside the gene matches. This CDR3 has 16 amino acids. The CDR3: CASSVDPAGGGETQYF. For the CDR3, the DNA is TGTGCCAGCAGCGTAGACCCAGCGGGAGGGGGGGAGACCCAGTACTTC. Complete variable domain (other parts from reference TRBV9 and TRBJ2-5): DSGVTQTPKHLITATGQRVTLRCSPRSGDLSVYWYQQSLDQGLQFLIQYYNGEERAKGNILERFSAQQFPDLHSELNLSSLELGDSALYFCASSVDPAGGGETQYFGPGTRLLVL.

This clonotype has at least ten counts. The rearrangement uses TRBV20-1 and TRBJ2-5, with D hard to call. The V end was cut by 0 bases, the J end by 1 base, with 12 bases between. CDR1 is DFQATT and CDR2 is SNEGSKA in the germline V gene (reference sequence). This CDR3 contains 15 residues. For the CDR3, the DNA is TGCAGTGCTAGAGATCCGGGTGATTTCCAAGAGACCCAGTACTTC. Encoded protein: CSARDPGDFQETQYF.

This clonotype was observed many times. This chain links TRBV12-3 or TRBV12-4 with TRBJ1-5; no firm D call. With 2 bases removed from V and 7 bases from J, the gap between germline ends came to 6 bases. The CDR3 has 12 amino acids. The CDR3 loop is CASSLTSQPQHF. CDR3 DNA sequence: TGTGCCAGCAGTTTAACTAGCCAGCCCCAGCATTTT.

This clonotype was observed a few times. V usage is TRBV19 and J usage is TRBJ1-5, with D tentatively TRBD1 (5 bases). V shed 0 bases and J shed 5 bases, with 14 bases lying between them. The CDR3 contains 16 residues. Germline loops: CDR1 LNHDA, CDR2 SQIVND (reference sequence). CDR3 DNA sequence: TGTGCCAGTAGTATAGATCCGTCAGGGATTGATCAGCCCCAGCATTTT. Its translation is CASSIDPSGIDQPQHF.

The chain employs TRBV15 and TRBJ2-5; D call uncertain. Per the germline V gene, CDR1 is LNHNV and CDR2 is YYDKDF (reference sequence). Trimming cost V 10 bases and J 2 bases, with 17 bases left between them. The CDR3 has 14 amino acids. For the CDR3, the DNA is TGTGCCAGCAGTTCCGGCGTGTTTCAAGAGACCCAGTACTTC. Protein: CASSSGVFQETQYF.

This clonotype was recorded at least ten times. The chain carries TRBV9 and TRBJ1-5, with D possibly being TRBD1 (6 bases). This CDR3 has 13 amino acids. The V gene's germline CDR1 is SGDLS and CDR2 YYNGEE. Trimming left V 4 bases short and J 10 bases short, with 15 bases between. For the CDR3, the DNA is TGTGCCAGCAGCAGTGTTGGGGGCGGACCCCAGCATTTT. This sequence encodes CASSSVGGGPQHF.

There are many counts of this clonotype. This chain links TRBV7-9 with TRBJ2-5; D gene ambiguous. The CDR3 contains 14 residues. Germline-derived CDR1 and CDR2 are SEHNR and FQNEAQ (reference sequence). The V gene lost 1 base and the J gene lost 1 base, with 7 bases spanning the gap. This chain's CDR3 is CASSLDNSQETQYF. The DNA for the CDR3 is TGTGCCAGCAGCTTAGATAACAGCCAAGAGACCCAGTACTTC.